This T cell receptor (beta chain) was obtained from a study of blood T cell repertoires in COVID-19. On the study more broadly: Nucleic acid was either cDNA or gDNA, and it came from T cells, B-cell-depleted T cells, or PBMCs.

V lost 5 bases and J lost 0; bases outside the gene matches: 8. The CDR3 loop spans 18 amino acids. Germline V CDR1 and CDR2: SGDLS, YYNGEE. Profiled with immunoSEQ multiplex PCR; TCRdb holds only in-frame clones, not every one. The sample has about 250,000 clones; 70% to 85% are singletons. The sequence came from an elderly man with acute or convalescent COVID-19. The sample consisted of peripheral blood. V is TRBV9 and J is TRBJ2-1; TRBD2 matches 13 bases. Here the CDR3 reads CASSVRTSGRVSYNEQFF. The CDR3 DNA follows: TGTGCCAGCAGTGTTAGGACTAGCGGGAGAGTCTCCTACAATGAGCAGTTCTTC.